The sequence of this T cell receptor (beta chain) was determined in a study of cytomegalovirus exposure and HLA in healthy donors (dated by TCRdb to 2017 to 2019). A note on the overall study: According to a later analysis, the 120 or so validation repertoires were produced on the same platform as the approximately 690 repertoires of the first cohort. The study aimed to test whether signatures of past pathogen exposure could be identified by cataloging public T cell receptors. In addition to the first cohort of about 650 subjects, a separate validation cohort of 120 different subjects was used. To predict cytomegalovirus infection status, the study combined high-throughput TCR immunosequencing, statistical association of individual TCRs with disease status, and machine learning.

From V the trimming removes 2 bases and from J it removes 7 bases, while the gene matches leave 14 bases of the junction unaccounted for. According to the germline V gene, CDR1 reads MDHEN and CDR2 reads SYDVKM. From the cysteine through the phenylalanine, the CDR3 covers 16 amino acids. Here the CDR3 DNA is all that survives: 48 bases in frame from base 1. A single count supports this clone. What this receptor recognizes is not known. The input lacks base qualities; no much larger clone sits a single base away. Receptor amplification or capture employed the immunoSEQ multiplex PCR assay. The original pipeline was this. A statistical classification framework was built to diagnose cytomegalovirus status from the catalog of TCR beta chain sequences. This is the immuneACCESS table as TCRdb keeps it, with only in-frame sequences that have V and J called. A part of the clones is gone; compared with another copy, unresolved V genes explain less than half, and the rest is unexplained. The DNA gave D and trimming, while V, J and clone size come from that table. The sample table holds 150,000 to 200,000 clones, of which about 81% were seen once. The ten largest make up roughly 1.2% of the sample.

Results the study describes overall, beyond this receptor: The study gave a list of about 150 TCR beta chains associated with cytomegalovirus. Three of the identified cytomegalovirus-associated TCR beta chains were confirmed in vitro to be specific for cytomegalovirus antigens. Cytomegalovirus status was reported to be diagnosed by the classifier with high specificity and sensitivity in both the original and validation cohorts. Most TCR sequences were seen in very few donors, while some public TCRs were found in many individuals. The validation cohort had no HLA typing available for a later analysis, so co-occurrence within that cohort was assessed over all 120 or so repertoires. Subsequent analysis determined that TCRs grouped into clusters in the first cohort also showed a tendency toward co-occurrence across the 120 validation repertoires, and about 93% of cluster scores exceeded 0. According to the authors, the approach could potentially be generalized to other disease states and immunological phenotypes.

The donors were included in the validation cohort of over a hundred subjects, a group kept apart from the roughly 700-subject first cohort. This sequence was found in a woman aged 30 to 39 in good health and CMV-seronegative. The rearrangement joined TRBV28 to TRBJ2-7; 7 bases in between match TRBD1. The specimen was PBMCs. The CDR3 region: CASSLDTGAPTREQYF. The nucleotide sequence reads as follows: TGTGCCAGCAGTTTAGACACAGGGGCCCCGACTCGGGAGCAGTACTTC.